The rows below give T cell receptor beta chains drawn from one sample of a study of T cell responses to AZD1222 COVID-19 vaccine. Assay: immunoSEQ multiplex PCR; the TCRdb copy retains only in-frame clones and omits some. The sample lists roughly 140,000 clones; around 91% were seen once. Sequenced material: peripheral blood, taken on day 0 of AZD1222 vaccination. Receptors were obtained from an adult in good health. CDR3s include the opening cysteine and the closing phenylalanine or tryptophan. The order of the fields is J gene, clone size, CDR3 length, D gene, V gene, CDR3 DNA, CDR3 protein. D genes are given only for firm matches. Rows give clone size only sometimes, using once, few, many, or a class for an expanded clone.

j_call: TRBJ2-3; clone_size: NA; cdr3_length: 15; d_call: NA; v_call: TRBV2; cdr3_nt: TGTGCCAGCAGTGACAGGGGGGCCATCGCAGATACGCAGTATTTT; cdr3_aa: CASSDRGAIADTQYF
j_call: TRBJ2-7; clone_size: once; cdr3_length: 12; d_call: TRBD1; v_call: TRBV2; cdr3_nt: TGTGCCAGCAGAGACAGGGTTAGCGAGCAGTACTTC; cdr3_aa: CASRDRVSEQYF
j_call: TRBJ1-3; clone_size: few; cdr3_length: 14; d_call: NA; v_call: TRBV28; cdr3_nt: TGTGCCAGCAGTTTCCCAGGGGCTGGAAACACCATATATTTT; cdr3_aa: CASSFPGAGNTIYF
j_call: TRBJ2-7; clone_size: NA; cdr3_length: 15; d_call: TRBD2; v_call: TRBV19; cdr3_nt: TGTGCCAGTAGTATAAGCACTAGCGGACCCTACGAGCAGTACTTC; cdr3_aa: CASSISTSGPYEQYF
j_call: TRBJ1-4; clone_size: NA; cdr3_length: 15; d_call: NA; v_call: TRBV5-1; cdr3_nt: TGCGCCAGCAGCTTGGAGCTGCGGGGCGGAGAAAAACTGTTTTTT; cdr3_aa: CASSLELRGGEKLFF
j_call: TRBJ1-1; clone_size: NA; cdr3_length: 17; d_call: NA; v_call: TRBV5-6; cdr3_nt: TGTGCCAGCAGCTACCGTCCGTCAGGGGCGATGAACACTGAAGCTTTCTTT; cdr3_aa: CASSYRPSGAMNTEAFF
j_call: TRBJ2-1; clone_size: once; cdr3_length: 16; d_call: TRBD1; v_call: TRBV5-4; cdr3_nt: TGTGCCAGCAGTTTTGGCCGGGACAGGGGTAGCAATGAGCAGTTCTTC; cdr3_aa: CASSFGRDRGSNEQFF
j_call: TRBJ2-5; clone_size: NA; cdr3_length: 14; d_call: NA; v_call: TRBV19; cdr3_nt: TGTGCCAGTAGTATAGCAGCCTCCCAAGAGACCCAGTACTTC; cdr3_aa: CASSIAASQETQYF
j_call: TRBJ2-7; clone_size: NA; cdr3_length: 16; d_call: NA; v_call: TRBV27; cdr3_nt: TGTGCCAGCAGTTTCGTCTCTCGCGGGGGCAGTTACGAGCAGTACTTC; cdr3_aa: CASSFVSRGGSYEQYF
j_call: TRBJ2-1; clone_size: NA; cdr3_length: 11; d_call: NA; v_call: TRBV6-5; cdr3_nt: TGTGCCACCAAATTAGGAAATGAGCAGTTCTTC; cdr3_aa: CATKLGNEQFF
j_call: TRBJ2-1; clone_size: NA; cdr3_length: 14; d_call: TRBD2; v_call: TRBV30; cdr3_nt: TGTGCCTGGTTGCCCGCGGGAGGTTACAATGAGCAGTTCTTC; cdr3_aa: CAWLPAGGYNEQFF
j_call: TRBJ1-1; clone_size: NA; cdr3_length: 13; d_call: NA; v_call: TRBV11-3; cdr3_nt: TGTGCCAGCAGCTTATTCCCGAACACTGAAGCTTTCTTT; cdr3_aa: CASSLFPNTEAFF
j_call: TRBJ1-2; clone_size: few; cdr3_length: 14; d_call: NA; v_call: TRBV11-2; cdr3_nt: TGTGCCAGCAGCTTAGTAGCAGGGAACTATGGCTACACCTTC; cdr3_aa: CASSLVAGNYGYTF
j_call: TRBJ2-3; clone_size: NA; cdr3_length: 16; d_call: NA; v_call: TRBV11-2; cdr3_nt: TGTGCCAGCAGCTTATACGAGACTACCCTTACAGATACGCAGTATTTT; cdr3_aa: CASSLYETTLTDTQYF
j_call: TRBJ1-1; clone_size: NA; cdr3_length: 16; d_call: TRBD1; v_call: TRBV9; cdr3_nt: TGTGCCAGCAGCGAGGACAGGGTCGGTCCGAACACTGAAGCTTTCTTT; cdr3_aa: CASSEDRVGPNTEAFF
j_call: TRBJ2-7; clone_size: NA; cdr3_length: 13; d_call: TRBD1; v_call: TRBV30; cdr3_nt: TGTGCCTCCAAGGGGGACAGAGTTTACGAGCAGTACTTC; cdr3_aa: CASKGDRVYEQYF
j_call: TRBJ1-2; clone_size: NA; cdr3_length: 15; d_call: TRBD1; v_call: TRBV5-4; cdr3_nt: TGTGCCAGCAGCTTCGGTACAGGGGAAGCGCATGGCTACACCTTC; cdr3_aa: CASSFGTGEAHGYTF
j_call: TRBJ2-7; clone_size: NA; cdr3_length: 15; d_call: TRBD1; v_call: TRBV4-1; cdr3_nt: TGCGCCAGCAGCCATGGACAGGGTCCCCGCTACGAGCAGTACTTC; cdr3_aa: CASSHGQGPRYEQYF
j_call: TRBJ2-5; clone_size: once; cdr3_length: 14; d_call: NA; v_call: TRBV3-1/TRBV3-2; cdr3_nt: TGTGCCAGCAGCCAACGGGGACTCGAAGAGACCCAGTACTTC; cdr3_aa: CASSQRGLEETQYF
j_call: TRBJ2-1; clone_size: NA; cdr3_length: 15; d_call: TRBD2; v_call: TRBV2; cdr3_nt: TGTGCCAGCGTGCTACTAGCGGGAAGCTACAATGAGCAGTTCTTC; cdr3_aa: CASVLLAGSYNEQFF
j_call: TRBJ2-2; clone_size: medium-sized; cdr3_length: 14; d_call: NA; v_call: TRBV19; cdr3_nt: TGTGCCAGTTCACAGGGAGGAGACACCGGGGAGCTGTTTTTT; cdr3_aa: CASSQGGDTGELFF
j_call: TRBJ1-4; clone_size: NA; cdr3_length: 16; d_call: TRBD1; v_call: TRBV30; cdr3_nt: TGTGCCTGGAGTGGGACAGGGTATGCAACTAATGAAAAACTGTTTTTT; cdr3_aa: CAWSGTGYATNEKLFF
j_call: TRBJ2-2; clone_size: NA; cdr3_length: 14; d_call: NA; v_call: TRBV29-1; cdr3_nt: TGCAGCGTTGTTCTCAGGGTGAACACCGGGGAGCTGTTTTTT; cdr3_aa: CSVVLRVNTGELFF
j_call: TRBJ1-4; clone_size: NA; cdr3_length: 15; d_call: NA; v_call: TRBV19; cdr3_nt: TGTGCCAGTAGTATTAGGGGTGCAACTAATGAAAAACTGTTTTTT; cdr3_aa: CASSIRGATNEKLFF
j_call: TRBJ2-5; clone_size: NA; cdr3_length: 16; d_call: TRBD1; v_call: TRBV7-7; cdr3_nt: TGTGCTAGCAGCTTATTGGTGGGACAGGGGATTCAGACCCAGTACTTC; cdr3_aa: CASSLLVGQGIQTQYF
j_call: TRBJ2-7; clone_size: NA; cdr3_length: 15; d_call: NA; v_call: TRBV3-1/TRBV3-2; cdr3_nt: TGTGCCAGCAGCCAAAGGGGGTGGTCCTCCTACGAGCAGTACTTC; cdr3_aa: CASSQRGWSSYEQYF
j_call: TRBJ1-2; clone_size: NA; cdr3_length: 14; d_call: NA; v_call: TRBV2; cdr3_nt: TGTGCCAGCAGGCACACAGGGCTGCGAGATGGCTACACCTTC; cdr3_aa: CASRHTGLRDGYTF
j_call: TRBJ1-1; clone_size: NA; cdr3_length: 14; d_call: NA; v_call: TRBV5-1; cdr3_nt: TGCGCCAGCAGCCCGGTTAATACCCCTACTGAAGCTTTCTTT; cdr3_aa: CASSPVNTPTEAFF
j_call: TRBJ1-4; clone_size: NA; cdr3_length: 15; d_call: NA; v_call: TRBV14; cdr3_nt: TGTGCCAGCAGCCAAGAACTCGGAACTAATGAAAAACTGTTTTTT; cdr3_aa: CASSQELGTNEKLFF
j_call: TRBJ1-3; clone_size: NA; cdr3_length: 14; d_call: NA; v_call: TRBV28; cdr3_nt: TGTGCGTCTAAGACAGCTAGCTCTGGAAACACCATATATTTT; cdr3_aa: CASKTASSGNTIYF
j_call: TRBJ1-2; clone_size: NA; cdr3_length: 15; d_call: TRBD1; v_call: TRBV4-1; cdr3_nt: TGCGCCAGCAGCTCTTTACCCCGGACAGGGTTTGGCTACACCTTC; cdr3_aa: CASSSLPRTGFGYTF
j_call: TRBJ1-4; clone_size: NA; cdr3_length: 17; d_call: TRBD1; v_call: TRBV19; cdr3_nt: TGTGCCAGTGCTCCCGGGACAGGGGAAGGCTTCGGAGAAAAACTGTTTTTT; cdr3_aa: CASAPGTGEGFGEKLFF
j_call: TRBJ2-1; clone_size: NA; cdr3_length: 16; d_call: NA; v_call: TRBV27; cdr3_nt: TGTGCCAGCAGTACCCTATCAGGGGATAACTACAATGAGCAGTTCTTC; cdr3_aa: CASSTLSGDNYNEQFF
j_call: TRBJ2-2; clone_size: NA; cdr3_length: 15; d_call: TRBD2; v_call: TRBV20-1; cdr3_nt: TGCAGTGCGAGTCCGGGACTAGCGTATTCCGGGGAGCTGTTTTTT; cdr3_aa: CSASPGLAYSGELFF
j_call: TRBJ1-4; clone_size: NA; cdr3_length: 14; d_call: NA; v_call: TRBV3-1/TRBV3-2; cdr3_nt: TGTGCCAGCACCACTTTGAGTGCTAATGAAAAACTGTTTTTT; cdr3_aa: CASTTLSANEKLFF
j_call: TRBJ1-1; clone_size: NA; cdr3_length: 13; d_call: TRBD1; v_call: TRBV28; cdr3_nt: TGTGCCAGCAGTTGGGACAGCCGGCTGGGAGCTTTCTTT; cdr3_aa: CASSWDSRLGAFF
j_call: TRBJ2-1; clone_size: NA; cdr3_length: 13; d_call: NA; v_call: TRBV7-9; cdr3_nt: TGTGCCAGCGGCCAGTGGGGAAACAATGAGCAGTTCTTC; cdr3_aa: CASGQWGNNEQFF
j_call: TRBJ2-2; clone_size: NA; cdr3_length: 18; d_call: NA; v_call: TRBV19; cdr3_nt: TGTGCCAGTAGTAATTCATTAGGCAGGGCCCGGAACACCGGGGAGCTGTTTTTT; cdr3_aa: CASSNSLGRARNTGELFF
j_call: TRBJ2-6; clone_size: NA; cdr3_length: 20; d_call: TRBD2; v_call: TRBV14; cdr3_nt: TGTGCCAGCAGCCAAGGCCCCGAACTAGCGGGTTACTCTGGGGCCAACGTCCTGACTTTC; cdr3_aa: CASSQGPELAGYSGANVLTF
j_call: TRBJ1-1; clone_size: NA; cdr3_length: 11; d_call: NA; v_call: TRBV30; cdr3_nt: TGTGCCTGGAACCGGGGGTTTGAGGCTTTCTTT; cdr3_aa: CAWNRGFEAFF
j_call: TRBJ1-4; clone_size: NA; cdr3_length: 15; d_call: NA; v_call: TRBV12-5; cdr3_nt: TGTGCTAGTGGTTTGTCCTGGGGGGCTAATGAAAAACTGTTTTTT; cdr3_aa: CASGLSWGANEKLFF
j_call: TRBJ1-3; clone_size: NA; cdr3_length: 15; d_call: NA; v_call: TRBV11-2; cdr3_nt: TGTGCCAGCAGCGACGACAGGCGCTCTGGAAACACCATATATTTT; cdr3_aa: CASSDDRRSGNTIYF
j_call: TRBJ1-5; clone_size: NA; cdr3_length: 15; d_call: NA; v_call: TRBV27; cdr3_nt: TGTGCCAGCAGTCCCATCGGACAAAGCAATCAGCCCCAGCATTTT; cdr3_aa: CASSPIGQSNQPQHF
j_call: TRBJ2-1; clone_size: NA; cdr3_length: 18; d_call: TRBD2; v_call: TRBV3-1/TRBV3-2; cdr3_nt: TGTGCCAGCAGCCGAGCTGGGCTAGCGGGGGTAGGGGGTAATGAGCAGTTCTTC; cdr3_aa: CASSRAGLAGVGGNEQFF
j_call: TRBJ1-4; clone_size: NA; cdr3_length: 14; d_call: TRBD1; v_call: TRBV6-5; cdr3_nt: TGTGCCAGCGTCGAAGACAGGGGGAGAGAAAAACTGTTTTTT; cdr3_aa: CASVEDRGREKLFF
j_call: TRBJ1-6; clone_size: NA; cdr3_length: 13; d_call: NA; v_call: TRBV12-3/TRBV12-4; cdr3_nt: TGTGCCAGCAGTCCCCACGTTTCTGGGACCCTCCACTTT; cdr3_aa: CASSPHVSGTLHF
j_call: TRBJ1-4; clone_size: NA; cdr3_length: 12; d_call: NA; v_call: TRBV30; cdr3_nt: TGTGCCTGGGAATTGTTCGGTGAAAAACTGTTTTTT; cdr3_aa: CAWELFGEKLFF
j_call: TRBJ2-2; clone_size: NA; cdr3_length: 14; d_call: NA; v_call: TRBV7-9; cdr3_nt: TGTGCCAGCAGCATAGGACCACCCACCGGGGAGCTGTTTTTT; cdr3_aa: CASSIGPPTGELFF
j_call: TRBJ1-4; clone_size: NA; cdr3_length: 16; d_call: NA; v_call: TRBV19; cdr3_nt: TGTGCCAGTAGGTCCTGGGGTAGAGCCACTAATGAAAAACTGTTTTTT; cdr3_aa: CASRSWGRATNEKLFF
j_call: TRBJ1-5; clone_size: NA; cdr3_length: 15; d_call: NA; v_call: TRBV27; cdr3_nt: TGTGCCAGCAGTTTATCCTCCTATAGCAATCAGCCCCAGCATTTT; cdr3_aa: CASSLSSYSNQPQHF
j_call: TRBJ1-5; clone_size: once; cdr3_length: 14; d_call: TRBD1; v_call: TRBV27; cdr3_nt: TGTGCCAGCGGACCAACAGGGGTCGTTCGAGCCCAGCATTTT; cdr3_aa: CASGPTGVVRAQHF
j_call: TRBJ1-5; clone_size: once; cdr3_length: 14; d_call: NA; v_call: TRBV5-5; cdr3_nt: TGTGCCAGCAGCTTGAGTTGGGTCAATCAGCCCCAGCATTTT; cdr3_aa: CASSLSWVNQPQHF
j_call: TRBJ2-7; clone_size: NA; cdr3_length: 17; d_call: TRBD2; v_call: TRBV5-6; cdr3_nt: TGTGCCAGCAGCAAGGGACTAGCGGGAGGTCTCTCCTACGAGCAGTACTTC; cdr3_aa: CASSKGLAGGLSYEQYF